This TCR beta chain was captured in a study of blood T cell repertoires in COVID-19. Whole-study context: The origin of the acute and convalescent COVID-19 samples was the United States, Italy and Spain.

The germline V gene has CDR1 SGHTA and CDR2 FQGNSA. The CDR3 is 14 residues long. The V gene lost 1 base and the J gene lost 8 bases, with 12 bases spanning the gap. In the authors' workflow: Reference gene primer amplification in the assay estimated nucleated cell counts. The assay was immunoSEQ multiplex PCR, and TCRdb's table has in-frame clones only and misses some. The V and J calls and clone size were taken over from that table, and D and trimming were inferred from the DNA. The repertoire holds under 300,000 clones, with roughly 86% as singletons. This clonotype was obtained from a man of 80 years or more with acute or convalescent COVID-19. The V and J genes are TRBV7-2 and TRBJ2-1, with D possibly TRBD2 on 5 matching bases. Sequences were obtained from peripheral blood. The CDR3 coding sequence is TGTGCCAGCAGCTTAGTTGGGTTCGGGGATGAGCAGTTCTTC. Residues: CASSLVGFGDEQFF.